This T cell receptor beta chain came from a study of vaccination and CD4 T cells after COVID-19 (dated 2022 in TCRdb). With regard to the full study: Convalescent patients had a positive SARS-CoV-2 result on nasal swab PCR, and of these patients, fewer than ten had mild disease and one had severe disease. In the convalescent cohort there were six males and four females, among whom were two Hispanic individuals, seven Caucasians, two Asians and one multiracial person. Participants got two doses of the Pfizer-BioNTech BNT162b2 vaccine (n=8) or two doses of the Moderna mRNA-1273 vaccine (n=2). Post-COVID blood samples were collected from convalescent patients a median of about 92 days after diagnosis, with a range of about 35 to 161 days. Post-vaccine blood samples were collected a median of approximately 77 days after the second vaccine dose, ranging from roughly 12 to 241 days. Overlapping spike peptide pools from SARS-CoV-2 and from the common cold coronaviruses HCoV-NL63, HCoV-OC43 and HCoV-229E were used as culture stimuli. Control cultures used a CEFX viral epitope pool as positive control, an HIV-1 Nef peptide pool as negative control, or no peptide. In around nine COVID-19 convalescent patients and a handful of infection-naive healthy vaccine recipients, the spike-specific CD4+ TCR repertoire before mRNA vaccination was compared with the repertoire after mRNA vaccination.

Libraries came from PCR. DNA from cultured CD4+ T cells was subjected to TCR sequencing with the Oncomine TCR Beta short-read assay at the Johns Hopkins FTIC core. The QIAamp micro DNA kit was used to extract genomic DNA from the cultured CD4+ T cells. Oncomine TCR Beta libraries from cultured CD4+ T cells were pooled using unique dual indexes and sequenced on an Illumina iSeq 100. In the authors' own workflow: Non-productive sequences were removed, and CDR3s not starting with C, not ending with F or W, or shorter than 7 amino acids were discarded. The MANAFEST web application was used to identify antigen-specific clonotypes by comparing peptide-stimulated wells against reference wells and other culture wells. For a clone to be called positive, the clone needed an FDR below 0.05, an odds ratio above 5, and a productive frequency above 0.1% in at least two of three replicate wells. A clonotype counted as cross-reactive if it showed significant expansion both in the SARS-CoV-2 spike wells and in at least one common cold coronavirus spike condition. Levenshtein distances (stringdist) and unrooted phylogenetic trees (ape) in R version 3.6.1 were used to assess CDR3 homology. The public sequencing data were trimmed at Q25 with fastp and processed into clonotypes with MiXCR by TCRdb, which kept only in-frame beta chains. CDR3 protein sequences are deduplicated, and each keeps its most common genes and DNA. The authors' filters were not applied to this entry. In all, the sample holds almost 6,000 distinct CDR3 sequences, and roughly three fifths of those were seen once. The ten largest account for around 21% of the sample.

Including cysteine and phenylalanine, the CDR3 has 17 amino acids. The only DNA kept is the CDR3, 51 bases in frame from the first base. In the germline V gene, CDR1 corresponds to KGHSH and CDR2 to LQKENI. The junction carries 19 bases between V and J, which are trimmed by 5 bases and 0 bases respectively. This clonotype was recorded a few times. Its antigen is unknown. The input lacks base qualities; no much larger clone sits a single base away. Study-wide conclusions, independent of this receptor: In convalescent patients, a median around 90% of post-vaccine SARS-CoV-2-reactive clones were detected only after vaccination, and vaccine-specific priming was suggested by this finding. The study included relatively few convalescent patients and did not analyze early timepoints after natural infection. Of the vaccine-specific clones found in convalescent patients, nearly all (304 of 307) were mono-reactive for SARS-CoV-2 spike instead of being cross-reactive with common cold coronaviruses. The median count of SARS-CoV-2-reactive clonotypes went up from around 20 after infection to 35 to 40 after vaccination, although the change was not significant.

This sample's treatment or condition label indicates: roughly 10-day PBMC culture with coronavirus spike peptide pools or control peptides (ViraFEST assay). The study used the ViraFEST assay, which expanded antigen-specific T cells with peptide pools and then identified expanded clonotypes by TCR sequencing. The positive SARS-CoV-2 PCR tests of the convalescent patients were dated from March to December 2020, before the Alpha, Beta and Delta variants emerged in the United States. Each well held 2.1 million or so PBMCs cultured in IMDM containing around 5% human AB serum and roughly 10 IU/ml IL-2, with around 9.7 ug/ml peptide pools added. On days 3 and 7, half of the culture medium was replaced with fresh IL-2-containing medium. After 10 days of culture, CD4+ T cells were isolated by negative selection using the EasySep CD4+ T cell isolation kit. Ficoll-Paque Plus gradient centrifugation was used to isolate PBMCs from whole blood, and the isolated PBMCs were then either used fresh or cryopreserved at -140C. Triplicate wells were generally used for each culture condition.

The receptor was derived from a human donor who had recovered from COVID-19. The sample comprised CD4+ T cells from blood, cultured in vitro. The sequence is built from TRBV18 and TRBJ1-1, with the D segment identity uncertain. The DNA sequence follows: TGTGCCAGCTCATCCGAAACTGGACTTTCTATGAACACTGAAGCTTTCTTT. Translated, this gives CASSSETGLSMNTEAFF.